The 2 T cell receptor beta chains reported below all come from one sample, sequenced in a study of T cells after posttransplantation cyclophosphamide. Control samples came 1 year after myeloablative marrow transplants with methotrexate plus calcineurin inhibitor. TCRdb's table, derived via immunoSEQ multiplex PCR, lists solely in-frame clones and lacks some. In the table there are roughly 15,000 clones, 80% to 90% of which are singletons. Sample: PBMCs, taken approximately 64 weeks after allogeneic stem cell transplant with calcineurin inhibitor and methotrexate. These receptors originate from a male patient aged 25-45 years who received an allogeneic stem cell transplant from an unrelated donor, was CMV-positive, and had acute and chronic GVHD. Some T cells may trace back to the graft donor.

The chain combines TRBV19 with TRBJ1-2; D is uncertain. The CDR3 contains 15 residues. V lost 3 bases and J 2 bases, leaving 13 bases between the germline ends. Germline CDR1 LNHDA, CDR2 SQIVND (reference sequence). CDR3 in amino acids: CASSMGGRLNYGYTF. The CDR3 nucleotides read TGTGCCAGTAGTATGGGAGGTCGCCTCAACTATGGCTACACCTTC.

J is TRBJ1-2 and V is TRBV7-9, with D perhaps matching TRBD1 (5 bases). The CDR3 consists of 16 residues. Trimming removed 3 bases from V and 8 bases from J, with 22 bases in between. Germline CDR1 is SEHNR and CDR2 is FQNEAQ (reference sequence). In DNA form, the CDR3 reads TGTGCCAGCAGCTTGGATTGGACAACACAAGTTGGCGGCTACACCTTC. As protein: CASSLDWTTQVGGYTF.